The 11 T cell receptor beta chains below were found in one sample sequenced in a study of Ad26.COV2.S vaccination and SARS-CoV-2 variants. Treatment in this sample: around 19 received Ad26.COV2.S at low or high dose, single or two shots; roughly 5 received placebo; per-sample allocation not given. Day 63 after the first vaccine or placebo injection was the time point for sampling. Assay used: immunoSEQ multiplex PCR; TCRdb lists only in-frame clones, some missing. The table records over 400,000 clones, 85% to 90% of them present only once. The source was peripheral blood, collected in a trial of Ad26.COV2.S vaccine versus placebo. These receptors were collected from a person between 18 and 65 years old who received the Ad26.COV2.S COVID-19 vaccine or a placebo.

The V and J genes are TRBV14 and TRBJ2-7, with D unclear. Germline V gives CDR1 SGHDN, CDR2 FVKESK. The CDR3 totals 14 residues. V was shortened by 5 bases and J by 0 bases, with 11 bases between the two germline ends. This chain's CDR3 is CASSVSGVSYEQYF. CDR3 nucleotide sequence: TGTGCCAGCAGCGTGAGTGGGGTCTCCTACGAGCAGTACTTC.

The chain is built from TRBV7-8 and TRBJ1-3; TRBD1 matches 7 bases. Germline loops: CDR1 SGHVS, CDR2 FQNEAQ. V lost 5 bases and J lost 4; bases outside the gene matches: 5. This CDR3 has 14 amino acids. The CDR3 protein is CASSQGQPGNTIYF. The CDR3 nucleotides read TGTGCCAGCAGCCAGGGACAGCCGGGAAACACCATATATTTT.

The chain is built from TRBV5-1 and TRBJ2-7, with a weak D call TRBD2 (5 bases). The length of the CDR3 is 16 residues. Germline V gene lookup returns CDR1 SGHRS and CDR2 YFSETQ. V lost 4 bases and J 3 bases, leaving 20 bases between the germline ends. The CDR3 loop reads CASSPGVDPAGYEQYV. The CDR3 DNA reads as TGCGCCAGCAGCCCTGGGGTCGATCCGGCGGGCTACGAGCAGTACGTC.

The V gene is TRBV19, the J gene TRBJ1-1; tentative D call: TRBD1 (5 bases). This CDR3 is 14 amino acids long. V dropped 3 bases and J dropped 2 bases, with 10 bases sitting between them. Looked up from germline, CDR1 is LNHDA and CDR2 is SQIVND (reference sequence). The CDR3 coding sequence is TGTGCCAGTAGTATCGACAGTGAAAACACTGAAGCTTTCTTT. Residues: CASSIDSENTEAFF. The entire variable domain, with the rest obtained from reference TRBV19 and TRBJ1-1, is as follows: DGGITQSPKYLFRKEGQNVTLSCEQNLNHDAMYWYRQDPGQGLRLIYYSQIVNDFQKGDIAEGYSVSREKKESFPLTVTSAQKNPTAFYLCASSIDSENTEAFFGQGTRLTVV.

The rearrangement links TRBV4-3 to TRBJ1-2; perhaps TRBD1 as D (5 bases). The CDR3 contains 15 residues. The V and J ends lost 1 base and 5 bases respectively, with 14 bases between them. The V gene's germline CDR1 is LGHNA and CDR2 YSLEER. The CDR3 loop reads CASSQVRQLGYGYTF. The CDR3 bases are TGCGCCAGCAGCCAAGTTAGACAGTTAGGATATGGCTACACCTTC.

The genes are TRBV5-4 and TRBJ1-5; 7 bases fit TRBD1. Germline V gene lookup returns CDR1 SGHNT and CDR2 YYREEE (reference sequence). There are 16 residues in the CDR3. The ends lost 3 bases at V and 4 bases at J; junction bases unmatched: 10. The CDR3 DNA reads TGTGCCAGCAGCTCAATGACAGGGTTGAAGAATCAGCCCCAGCATTTT. It is translated as CASSSMTGLKNQPQHF. The whole variable domain, remainder taken from reference TRBV5-4 and TRBJ1-5, is ETGVTQSPTHLIKTRGQQVTLRCSSQSGHNTVSWYQQALGQGPQFIFQYYREEENGRGNFPPRFSGLQFPNYSSELNVNALELDDSALYLCASSSMTGLKNQPQHFGDGTRLSIL.

Here the CDR3 reads CASSLGDRGEQETQYF. CDR3 sequence (DNA): TGCGCCAGCAGCTTGGGTGACAGGGGGGAACAAGAGACCCAGTACTTC. The genes are TRBV5-1 and TRBJ2-5, with 9 bases fitting TRBD1. The CDR3 totals 16 residues. Germline CDR1 and CDR2: SGHRS and YFSETQ. With V trimmed by 0 bases and J by 2 bases, 5 bases remained unmatched.

The chain employs TRBV6-5 and TRBJ2-1; D tentatively reads TRBD1 or TRBD2 (5 bases each). Germline V gives CDR1 MNHEY, CDR2 SVGAGI. The length of the CDR3 is 15 residues. Trimming took 6 bases from V and 3 from J, leaving 15 bases between them. The DNA for the CDR3 is TGTGCCAGCAGCCGAAACCGGGACGGCTACAATGAGCAGTTCTTC. Translated: CASSRNRDGYNEQFF.

CDR3: CASIPGAAWVGGYTF. CDR3 coding DNA: TGTGCCAGTATCCCAGGGGCGGCCTGGGTTGGTGGCTACACCTTC. V is TRBV19 and J is TRBJ1-2, with D maybe TRBD1 (6 bases). The CDR3 spans 15 residues. The V end lost 7 bases, the J end lost 7 bases, and 22 bases lay between the germline ends. The germline CDR1 and CDR2 sequences are LNHDA and SQIVND (reference sequence). The variable domain in full, with the rest retrieved from reference TRBV19 and TRBJ1-2, is DGGITQSPKYLFRKEGQNVTLSCEQNLNHDAMYWYRQDPGQGLRLIYYSQIVNDFQKGDIAEGYSVSREKKESFPLTVTSAQKNPTAFYLCASIPGAAWVGGYTFGSGTRLTVV.

The chain joins TRBV15 to TRBJ2-1; 11 nucleotides match TRBD1. The CDR3 sequence is 16 residues long. J gave up 2 bases and V 5 bases, and 5 bases lay outside the gene matches. The germline V gene has CDR1 LNHNV and CDR2 YYDKDF (reference sequence). The CDR3 loop is CATSRPGQGAYNEQFF. CDR3 nucleotide sequence: TGTGCCACCAGCCGTCCGGGACAGGGGGCCTACAATGAGCAGTTCTTC.

The V gene is TRBV5-1, the J gene TRBJ2-5, with 11 bases matching TRBD1. Germline CDR1 and CDR2: SGHRS and YFSETQ. This CDR3 region has 16 residues. The V segment lost 4 bases and the J segment 5 bases; nucleotides outside the gene matches: 10. The DNA of the CDR3 is TGCGCCAGCAGCAGGGGACAGGGGGACGTTGGCGAGACCCAGTACTTC. This codes for CASSRGQGDVGETQYF.